This TCR beta chain comes out of a study of PD-1 blockade in classical Hodgkin lymphoma. At the level of the study: Nivolumab dosing for patients was 3 mg/kg, administered intravenously every 2 weeks.

Generated by immunoSEQ multiplex PCR, the TCRdb table keeps only in-frame clones and is missing some. The table includes roughly 41,000 clones, around 74% detected once. Study conclusions and caveats: Newly diagnosed patients had baseline TCR diversity that was reportedly lower than that of healthy donors. CD4+ TCR diversity rose significantly by C4D1, and CD8+ TCR diversity did not. Complete responders showed a baseline diversity that resembled the diversity of newly diagnosed patients.

Time point indicated: cycle 4 day 1 (C4D1), after less than seven weeks of nivolumab. Relapse after autologous stem cell transplantation occurred in every patient, and brentuximab vedotin exposure varied. The CDR3 is made up of 13 amino acids. Germline V gene data show CDR1 as SGHVS and CDR2 as FQNEAQ. Trimming removed 4 bases from V and 3 bases from J, with 10 bases in between. Turning to this clone: Its antigen remains unidentified.

The chain recombines TRBV7-8 with TRBJ2-7; no firm D call. This sample comprised peripheral blood mononuclear cells (PBMCs), obtained before the fourth cycle of nivolumab. The origin of this receptor is a human donor with classical Hodgkin lymphoma. CDR3 amino acids: CASSYGRHYEQYF. The CDR3 DNA reads TGTGCCAGCAGCTACGGCAGACACTACGAGCAGTACTTC.